This paragraph covers one T cell receptor (beta chain) sequence. What it binds is unknown. Each donor was a healthy Caucasian individual from Russia, aged 6 to 90. This entry is derived from a study of blood T cells in healthy people across ages. A second PCR of about 7 to 12 cycles used a sample-barcoded 5' primer and a J-beta primer mix. TCRdb passed the 5' RACE reads through MiXCR, listing each CDR3 protein once. The top ten hold 25% to 30% of the sample, which has approximately 800,000 distinct CDR3 sequences, just over 55% seen once. Findings and limits, study-wide: When set beside aged donors, long-lived donors presented more naive CD4+ cells and higher diversity.

Germline CDR1 MDHEN, CDR2 SYDVKM. The CDR3 runs 17 residues. V lost 5 bases and J lost 0; bases outside the gene matches: 10. The sequenced sample was blood. This sequence originates from a middle-aged man in good health. This rearrangement joins TRBV28 to TRBJ2-3; 8 bases match TRBD2. CDR3 amino acids: CASSPSGGETSTDTQYF. The CDR3 DNA reads as TGTGCCAGCAGTCCAAGCGGGGGCGAGACTAGCACAGATACGCAGTATTTT.